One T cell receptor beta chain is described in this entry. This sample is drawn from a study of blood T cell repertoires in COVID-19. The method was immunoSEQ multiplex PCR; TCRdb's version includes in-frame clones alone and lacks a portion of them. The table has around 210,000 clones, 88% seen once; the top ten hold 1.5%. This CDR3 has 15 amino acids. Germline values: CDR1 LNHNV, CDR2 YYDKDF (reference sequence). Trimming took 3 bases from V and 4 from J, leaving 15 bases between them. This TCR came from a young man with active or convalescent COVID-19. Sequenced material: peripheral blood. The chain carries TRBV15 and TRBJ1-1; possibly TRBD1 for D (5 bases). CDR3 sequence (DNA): TGTGCCACCAGCAGTTTTGCGGGGCTGGGCACTGAAGCTTTCTTT. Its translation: CATSSFAGLGTEAFF.